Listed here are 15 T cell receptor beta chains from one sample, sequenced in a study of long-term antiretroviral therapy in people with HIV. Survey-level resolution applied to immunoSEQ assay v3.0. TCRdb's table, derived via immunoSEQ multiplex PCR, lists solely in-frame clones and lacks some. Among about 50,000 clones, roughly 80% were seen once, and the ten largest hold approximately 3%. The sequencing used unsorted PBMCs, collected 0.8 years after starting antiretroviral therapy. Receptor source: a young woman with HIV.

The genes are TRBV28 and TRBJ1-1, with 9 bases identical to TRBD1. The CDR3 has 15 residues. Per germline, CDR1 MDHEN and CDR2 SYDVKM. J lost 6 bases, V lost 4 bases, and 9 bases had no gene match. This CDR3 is CASSSRTGVRPEAFF. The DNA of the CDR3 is TGTGCCAGCAGTTCCCGGACAGGGGTTCGTCCTGAAGCTTTCTTT.

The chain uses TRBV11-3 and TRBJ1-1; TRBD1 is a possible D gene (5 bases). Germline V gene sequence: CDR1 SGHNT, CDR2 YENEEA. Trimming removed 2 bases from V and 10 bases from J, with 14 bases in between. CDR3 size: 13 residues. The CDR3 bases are TGTGCCAGCAGCTTAAGCCAGGGTAGTCGAGCTTTCTTT. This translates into CASSLSQGSRAFF.

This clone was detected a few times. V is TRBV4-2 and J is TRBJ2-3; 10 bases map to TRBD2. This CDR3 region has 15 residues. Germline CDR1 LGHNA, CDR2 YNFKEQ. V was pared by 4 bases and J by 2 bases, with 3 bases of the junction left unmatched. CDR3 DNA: TGTGCCAGCAGCCCCGGGACTAGCGTCACAGATACGCAGTATTTT. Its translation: CASSPGTSVTDTQYF.

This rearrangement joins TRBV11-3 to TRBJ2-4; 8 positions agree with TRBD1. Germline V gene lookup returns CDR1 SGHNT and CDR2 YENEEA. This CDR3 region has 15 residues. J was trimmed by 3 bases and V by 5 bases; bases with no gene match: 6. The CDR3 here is CASSPQGDGKNIQYF. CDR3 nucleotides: TGTGCCAGCAGCCCACAGGGGGACGGCAAAAACATTCAGTACTTC.

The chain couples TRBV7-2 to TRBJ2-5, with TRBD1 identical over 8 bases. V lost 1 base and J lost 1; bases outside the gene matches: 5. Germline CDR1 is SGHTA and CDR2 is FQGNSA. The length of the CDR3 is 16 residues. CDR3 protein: CASSLERTGSQETQYF. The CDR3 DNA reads TGTGCCAGCAGCTTAGAACGGACAGGGTCCCAAGAGACCCAGTACTTC.

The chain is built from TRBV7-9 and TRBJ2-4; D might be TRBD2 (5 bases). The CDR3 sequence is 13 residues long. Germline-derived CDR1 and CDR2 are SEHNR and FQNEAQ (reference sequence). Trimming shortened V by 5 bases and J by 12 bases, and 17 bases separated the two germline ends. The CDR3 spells CASSDQSAGPQYF. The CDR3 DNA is TGTGCCAGCAGCGATCAATCGGCGGGTCCTCAGTACTTC.

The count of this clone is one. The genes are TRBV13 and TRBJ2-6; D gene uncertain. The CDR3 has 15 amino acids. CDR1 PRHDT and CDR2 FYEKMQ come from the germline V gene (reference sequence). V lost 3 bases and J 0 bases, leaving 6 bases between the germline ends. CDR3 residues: CASSFQISGANVLTF. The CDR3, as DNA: TGTGCCAGCAGCTTCCAAATCTCTGGGGCCAACGTCCTGACTTTC.

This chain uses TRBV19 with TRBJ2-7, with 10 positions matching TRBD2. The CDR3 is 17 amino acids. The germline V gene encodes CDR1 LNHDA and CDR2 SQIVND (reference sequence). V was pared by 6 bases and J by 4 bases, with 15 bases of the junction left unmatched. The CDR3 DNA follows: TGTGCCAGTAGCGCCCAATCCCTACTAGCGGGAAGTTACGAGCAGTACTTC. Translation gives CASSAQSLLAGSYEQYF.

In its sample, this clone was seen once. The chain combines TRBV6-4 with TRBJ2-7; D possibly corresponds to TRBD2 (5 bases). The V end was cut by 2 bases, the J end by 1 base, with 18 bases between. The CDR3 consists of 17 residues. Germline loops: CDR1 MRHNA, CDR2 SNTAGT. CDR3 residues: CASSDAVASDPSYEQYF. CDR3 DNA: TGTGCCAGCAGTGACGCGGTAGCGAGTGATCCTTCCTACGAGCAGTACTTC.

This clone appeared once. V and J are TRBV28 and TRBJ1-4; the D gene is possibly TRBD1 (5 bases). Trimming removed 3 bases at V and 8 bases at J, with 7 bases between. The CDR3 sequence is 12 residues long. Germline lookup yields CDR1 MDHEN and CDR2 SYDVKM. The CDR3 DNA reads TGTGCCAGCAGTTTTGAGGGGGAAAAACTGTTTTTT. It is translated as CASSFEGEKLFF.

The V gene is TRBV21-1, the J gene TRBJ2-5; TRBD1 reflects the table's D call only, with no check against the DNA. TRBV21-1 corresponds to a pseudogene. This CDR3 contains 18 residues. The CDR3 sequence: CASSKRGPRDLAQETQYF. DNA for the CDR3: TGTGCCAGCAGCAAAAGGGGGCCCAGGGATTTGGCCCAAGAGACCCAGTACTTC.

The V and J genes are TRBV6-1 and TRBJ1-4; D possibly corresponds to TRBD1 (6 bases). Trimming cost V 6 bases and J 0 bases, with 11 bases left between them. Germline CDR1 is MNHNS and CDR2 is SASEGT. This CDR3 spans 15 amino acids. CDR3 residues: CASRQQGATNEKLFF. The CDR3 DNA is TGTGCCAGCAGACAACAGGGCGCAACTAATGAAAAACTGTTTTTT.

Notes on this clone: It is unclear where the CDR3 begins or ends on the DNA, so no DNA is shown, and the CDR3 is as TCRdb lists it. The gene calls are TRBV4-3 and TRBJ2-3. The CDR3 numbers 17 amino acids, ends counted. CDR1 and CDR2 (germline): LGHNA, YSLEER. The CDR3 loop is CASSQDLFGPGTDTQYF.

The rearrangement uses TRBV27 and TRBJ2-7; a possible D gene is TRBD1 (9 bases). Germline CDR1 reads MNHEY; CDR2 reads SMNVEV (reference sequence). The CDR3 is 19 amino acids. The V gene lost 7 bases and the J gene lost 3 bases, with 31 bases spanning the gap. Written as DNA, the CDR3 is TGTGCCAGCACCCCCCATCCTGACAGGGGGTTAACTAGCGGCTACGAGCAGTACTTC. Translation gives CASTPHPDRGLTSGYEQYF.

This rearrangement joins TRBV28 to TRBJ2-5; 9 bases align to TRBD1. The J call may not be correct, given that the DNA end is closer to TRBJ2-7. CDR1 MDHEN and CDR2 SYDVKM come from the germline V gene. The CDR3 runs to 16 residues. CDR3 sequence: CASSLKPGTGKGEQYF. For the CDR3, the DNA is TGTGCCAGCAGTCTGAAACCCGGGACAGGGAAAGGCGAGCAGTACTTC.